This record covers a single T cell receptor beta chain. J gave up 6 bases and V 6 bases, and 14 bases lay outside the gene matches. The CDR3 consists of 15 residues. MiXCR, run by TCRdb on the RT-PCR reads, gives a single entry per CDR3 protein. Of about 700,000 distinct CDR3 sequences in the sample, about 14% are singletons; the top ten hold roughly 3.9%. V usage is TRBV12-3 or TRBV12-4 and J usage is TRBJ2-7; the match to TRBD1 covers 7 bases. Sequencing was carried out using memory CD4+ T cells from blood. This TCR came from a female donor in good health, serving as a healthy control. This CDR3 is CASSTSTGHVSEQYF. Here the CDR3 DNA reads TGTGCCAGCAGCACCTCGACAGGGCACGTTTCCGAGCAGTACTTC.